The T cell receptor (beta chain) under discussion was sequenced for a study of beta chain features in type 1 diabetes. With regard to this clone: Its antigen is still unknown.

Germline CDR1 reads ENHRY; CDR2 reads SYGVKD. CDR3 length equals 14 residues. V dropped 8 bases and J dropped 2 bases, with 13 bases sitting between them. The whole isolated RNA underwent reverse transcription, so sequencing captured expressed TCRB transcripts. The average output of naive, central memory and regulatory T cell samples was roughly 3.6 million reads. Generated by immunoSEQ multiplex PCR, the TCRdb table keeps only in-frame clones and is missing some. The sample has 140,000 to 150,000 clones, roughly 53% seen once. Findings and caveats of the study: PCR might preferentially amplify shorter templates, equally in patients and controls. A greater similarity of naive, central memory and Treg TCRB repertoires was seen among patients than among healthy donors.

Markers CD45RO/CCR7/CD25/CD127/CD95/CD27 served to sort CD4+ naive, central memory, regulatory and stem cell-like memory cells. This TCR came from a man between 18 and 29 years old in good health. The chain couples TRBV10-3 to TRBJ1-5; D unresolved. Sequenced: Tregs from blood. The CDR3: CAIQDGLGNQPQHF. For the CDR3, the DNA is TGTGCCATCCAAGACGGCCTAGGCAATCAGCCCCAGCATTTT.